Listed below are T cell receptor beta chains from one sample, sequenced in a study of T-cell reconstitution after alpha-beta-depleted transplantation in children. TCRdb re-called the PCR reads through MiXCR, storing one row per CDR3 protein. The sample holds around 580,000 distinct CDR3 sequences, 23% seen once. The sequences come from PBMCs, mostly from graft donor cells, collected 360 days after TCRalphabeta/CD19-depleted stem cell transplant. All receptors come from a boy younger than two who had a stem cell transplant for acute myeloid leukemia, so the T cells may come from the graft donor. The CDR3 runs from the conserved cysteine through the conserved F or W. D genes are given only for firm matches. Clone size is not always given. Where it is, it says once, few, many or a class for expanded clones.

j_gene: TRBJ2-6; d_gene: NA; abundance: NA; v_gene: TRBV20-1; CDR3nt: TGCAGTGCTAGGGGCAGTGAACTCTCTGGGGCCAACGTCCTGACTTTC; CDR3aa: CSARGSELSGANVLTF
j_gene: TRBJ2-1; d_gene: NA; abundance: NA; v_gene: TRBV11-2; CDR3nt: TGTGCCAGCAGTCCCGGGGTTGTGAATGAGCAGTTCTTC; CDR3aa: CASSPGVVNEQFF
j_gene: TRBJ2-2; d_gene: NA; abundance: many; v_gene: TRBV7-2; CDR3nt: TGTGCCAGCAGCTTAGTCCCACTAAGTCACACCGGGGAGCTGTTTTTT; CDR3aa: CASSLVPLSHTGELFF
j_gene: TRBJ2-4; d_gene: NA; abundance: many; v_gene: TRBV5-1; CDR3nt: TGCGCCAGCAGCTTGTGGGGACTTGGGGACATTCAGTACTTC; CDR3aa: CASSLWGLGDIQYF
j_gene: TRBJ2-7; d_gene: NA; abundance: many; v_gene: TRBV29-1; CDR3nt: TGCAGCGTTCCGGGGGCCAGCTCCTACGAGCAGTACTTC; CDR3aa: CSVPGASSYEQYF
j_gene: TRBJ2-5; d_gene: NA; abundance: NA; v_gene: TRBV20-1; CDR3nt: TGCAGTGCTAGAGTTATCGGACGGCGCCAAGAGACCCAGTACTTC; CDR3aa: CSARVIGRRQETQYF
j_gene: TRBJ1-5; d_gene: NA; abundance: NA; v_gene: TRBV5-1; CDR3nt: TGCGCCAGCAGTACGACAGCCGATCAGCCCCAGCATTTT; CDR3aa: CASSTTADQPQHF
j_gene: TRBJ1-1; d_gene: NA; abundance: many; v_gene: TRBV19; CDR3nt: TGTGCCAGTAGTCCCGCGGCGGGGGCCACTGAAGCTTTCTTT; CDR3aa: CASSPAAGATEAFF
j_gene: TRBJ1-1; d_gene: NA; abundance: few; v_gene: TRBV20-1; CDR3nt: TGCAGTGCTAGTTCGGACCGGAGGGGTGACACTGAAGCTTTCTTT; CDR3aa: CSASSDRRGDTEAFF
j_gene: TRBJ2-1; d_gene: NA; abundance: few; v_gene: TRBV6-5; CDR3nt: TGTGCCAGCAGTTGGGGGTACAATGAGCAGTTCTTC; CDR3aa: CASSWGYNEQFF
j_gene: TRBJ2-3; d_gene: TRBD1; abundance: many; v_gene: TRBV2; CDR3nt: TGTGCCAGCAGCAAACAGGGGTTCTCCACAGATACGCAGTATTTT; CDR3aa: CASSKQGFSTDTQYF
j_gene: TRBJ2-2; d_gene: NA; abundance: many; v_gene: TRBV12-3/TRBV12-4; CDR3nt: TGTGCCAGCAGTTTATCGCCCGGGGGCGACACCGGGGAGCTGTTTTTT; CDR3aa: CASSLSPGGDTGELFF
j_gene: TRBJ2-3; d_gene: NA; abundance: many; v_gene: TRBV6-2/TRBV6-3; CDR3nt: TGTGCCAGCAGCTTACGTAATAGGGATACGCAGTATTTT; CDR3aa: CASSLRNRDTQYF
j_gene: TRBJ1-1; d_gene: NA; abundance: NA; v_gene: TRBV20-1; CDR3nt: TGCAGTGTTAGAGGGGGTCATGAAGCTTTCTTT; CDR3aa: CSVRGGHEAFF
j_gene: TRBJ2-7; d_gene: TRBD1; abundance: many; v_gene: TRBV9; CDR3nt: TGTGCCAGCAGCGCCGCAGGACAGGGTGCCTACGAGCAGTACTTC; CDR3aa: CASSAAGQGAYEQYF
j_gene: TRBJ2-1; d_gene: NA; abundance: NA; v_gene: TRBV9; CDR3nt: TGTGCCAGCACCAAGTGGAGGGACGGCTACAATGAGCAGTTCTTC; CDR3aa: CASTKWRDGYNEQFF
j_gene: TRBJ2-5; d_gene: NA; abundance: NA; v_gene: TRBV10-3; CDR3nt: TGTGCCATCAGTGGGACCGCCGCTCCTCCCTACCAAGAGACCCAGTACTTC; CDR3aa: CAISGTAAPPYQETQYF
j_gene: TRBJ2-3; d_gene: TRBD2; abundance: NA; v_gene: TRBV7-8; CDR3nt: TGTGCCAGCAGCCCGAGGACTAGTAGGGATACGCAGTATTTT; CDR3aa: CASSPRTSRDTQYF
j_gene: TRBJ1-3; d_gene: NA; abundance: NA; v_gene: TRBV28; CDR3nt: TGTGCCAGCAGTTCGGGGCTCTCTGGAAACACCATATATTTT; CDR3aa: CASSSGLSGNTIYF
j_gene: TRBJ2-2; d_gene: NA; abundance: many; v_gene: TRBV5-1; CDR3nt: TGCGCCAGCAGCTTGGCCGGTCTACTAGCGAACACCGGGGAGCTGTTTTTT; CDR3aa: CASSLAGLLANTGELFF
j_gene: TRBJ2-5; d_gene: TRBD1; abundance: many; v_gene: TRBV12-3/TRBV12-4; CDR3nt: TGTGCCACCGCTCCTATAGAGGGGGCTGGGGAGACCCAGTACTTC; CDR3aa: CATAPIEGAGETQYF
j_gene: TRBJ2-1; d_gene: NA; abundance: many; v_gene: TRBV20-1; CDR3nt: TGCAGTGCTAGTCGGGGGCCAATTTACAATGAGCAGTTCTTC; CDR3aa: CSASRGPIYNEQFF
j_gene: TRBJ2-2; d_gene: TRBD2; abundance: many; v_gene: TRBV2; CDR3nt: TGTGCCAGCAGACGTCAGGCGGGGGGCGCCGGGGAGCTGTTTTTT; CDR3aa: CASRRQAGGAGELFF
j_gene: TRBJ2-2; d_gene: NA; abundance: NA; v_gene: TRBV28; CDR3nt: TGTGCCAGCAGTTTCGGAGCACCCGGGGAGCTGTTTTTT; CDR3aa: CASSFGAPGELFF
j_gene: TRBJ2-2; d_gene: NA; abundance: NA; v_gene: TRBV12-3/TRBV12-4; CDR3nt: TGTGCCAGCAGTTTTGGGGTCGCGAACACCGGGGAGCTGTTTTTT; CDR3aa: CASSFGVANTGELFF
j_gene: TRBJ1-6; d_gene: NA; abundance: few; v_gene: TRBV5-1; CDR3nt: TGCGCCAGCAGCTTCGGCCTAGCTTATAATTCACCCCTCCACTTT; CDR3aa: CASSFGLAYNSPLHF
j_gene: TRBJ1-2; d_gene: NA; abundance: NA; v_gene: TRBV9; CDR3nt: TGTGCCAGCAGCGTAAGGGGTAGTTTCAACTATGGCTACACCTTC; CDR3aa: CASSVRGSFNYGYTF
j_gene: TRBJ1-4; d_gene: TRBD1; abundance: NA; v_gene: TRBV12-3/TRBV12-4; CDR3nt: TGTGCCAGCAGTTTTTGGGACAGGGATGAAAAACTGTTTTTT; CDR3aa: CASSFWDRDEKLFF
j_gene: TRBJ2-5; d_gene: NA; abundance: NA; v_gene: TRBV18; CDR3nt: TGTGCCAGCTCTAGGGAGCTACTACGAGAGACCCAGTACTTC; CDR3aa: CASSRELLRETQYF
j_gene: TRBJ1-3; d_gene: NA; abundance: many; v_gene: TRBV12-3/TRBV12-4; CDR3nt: TGTGCCAGCAGTCTGCAGGGAAACACCATATATTTT; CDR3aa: CASSLQGNTIYF
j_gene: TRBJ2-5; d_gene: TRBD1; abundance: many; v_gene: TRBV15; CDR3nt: TGTGCCACCAGCAGAGCCAATCCAAGGACAGGGTCACAAGAGACCCAGTACTTC; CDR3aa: CATSRANPRTGSQETQYF
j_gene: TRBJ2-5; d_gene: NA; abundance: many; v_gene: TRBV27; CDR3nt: TGTGCCAGCAGTCGGACCAGGCTCTACCAAGAGACCCAGTACTTC; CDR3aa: CASSRTRLYQETQYF
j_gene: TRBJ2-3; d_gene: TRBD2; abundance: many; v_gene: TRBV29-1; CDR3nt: TGCAGCGGGACTAGCGGGGAGGGGGCTGCGGCAGATACGCAGTATTTT; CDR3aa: CSGTSGEGAAADTQYF
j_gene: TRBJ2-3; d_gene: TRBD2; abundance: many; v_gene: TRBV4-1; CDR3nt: TGCGCCAGCAGCCATGAGCGGGGGGGCCTGGATACGCAGTATTTT; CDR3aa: CASSHERGGLDTQYF
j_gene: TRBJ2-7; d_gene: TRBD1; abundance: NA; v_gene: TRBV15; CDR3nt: TGTGCCACCAGCAGAGATTTAGGGGGCGCCCACCCGCAGTACTTC; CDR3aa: CATSRDLGGAHPQYF
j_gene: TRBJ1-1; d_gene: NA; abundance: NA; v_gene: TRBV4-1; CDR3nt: TGCGCCAGCAGCCAAGATTCGGTTTGCGGAACTGAAGCTTTCTTT; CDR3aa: CASSQDSVCGTEAFF
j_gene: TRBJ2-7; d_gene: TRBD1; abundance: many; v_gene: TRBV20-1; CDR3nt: TGCAGTGCTAGGCGGGACAGGTTGTTTGACGAGCAGTACTTC; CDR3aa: CSARRDRLFDEQYF
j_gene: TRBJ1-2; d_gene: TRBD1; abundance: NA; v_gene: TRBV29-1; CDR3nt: TGCAGCGTTGTGGCAGGGGGCGCGGATGGCTACACCTTC; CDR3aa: CSVVAGGADGYTF
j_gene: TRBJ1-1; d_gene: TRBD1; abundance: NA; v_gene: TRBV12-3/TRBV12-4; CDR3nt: TGTGCCAGCAGTTCCCAGGGGGTCACTGAAGCTTTCTTT; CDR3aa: CASSSQGVTEAFF
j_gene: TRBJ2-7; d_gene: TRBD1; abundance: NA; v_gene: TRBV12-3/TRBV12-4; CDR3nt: TGTGCCAGCAGTTTAGGTTTAGGTCAGGGGGCCTACGAGCAGTACTTC; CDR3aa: CASSLGLGQGAYEQYF
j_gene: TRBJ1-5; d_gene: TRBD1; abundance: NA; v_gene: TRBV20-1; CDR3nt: TGCAGTGCTAGCCCCCAGGGGGGACAGCCCCAGCATTTT; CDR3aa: CSASPQGGQPQHF